This is a list of T cell receptor beta chains from one sample in a study of blood T cell repertoires in COVID-19. The repertoire was sequenced with immunoSEQ multiplex PCR; TCRdb's copy has only in-frame clones and lacks some. This table holds more than 150,000 clones, around 80% found once. Sequences were obtained from PBMCs or T cells enriched from blood (not recorded which). Receptors were obtained from a woman aged 50 to 60 who had recovered from COVID-19. Both conserved end residues are part of each CDR3. Fields, in order: CDR3 DNA, CDR3 protein, J gene, D gene, V gene, clone size. The D gene is left open where the match is weak. Size values are once, few and many counts, or a class for expanded clones, and some rows have none.

TGTGCCAGCAGCCCCCGGATTGGGACAGGGACTGAAGCTTTCTTT	CASSPRIGTGTEAFF	TRBJ1-1	TRBD1	TRBV7-2	once
TGTGCCAGCAGTACCCTAGGACTAGCGGACCGCACCGGGGAGCTGTTTTTT	CASSTLGLADRTGELFF	TRBJ2-2	TRBD2	TRBV6-2/TRBV6-3	.
TGTGCCAGCTCCCTTACAGGGGCCAAAAACATTCAGTACTTC	CASSLTGAKNIQYF	TRBJ2-4	.	TRBV7-9	.
TGTGCCAGTAGTATAGCTAGCGGGAGTACCGGTGAGCAGTTCTTC	CASSIASGSTGEQFF	TRBJ2-1	TRBD2	TRBV19	.
TGCGCCAGCAGCTTGGGGAGGCTAGCGAACACCGGGGAGCTGTTTTTT	CASSLGRLANTGELFF	TRBJ2-2	.	TRBV5-1	.
TGTGCCAGTAGTATAGAAGGGGGAACGCAGTATTTT	CASSIEGGTQYF	TRBJ2-3	.	TRBV19	.
TGTGCCAGCACCCATGAGGAGGGGGCCGGTTTCACTGAAGCTTTCTTT	CASTHEEGAGFTEAFF	TRBJ1-1	TRBD1	TRBV28	.
TGTGCCAGCAGTGAACCGACAGTTCGTAATGAAAAACTGTTTTTT	CASSEPTVRNEKLFF	TRBJ1-4	.	TRBV25-1	.
TGTGCCAGCAGCTTAGGGCGGCTAGCGGTTACCACAGATACGCAGTATTTT	CASSLGRLAVTTDTQYF	TRBJ2-3	TRBD2	TRBV11-2	.
TGCGCCAGCAGCCCACCGACAGCGAACACCGGGGAGCTGTTTTTT	CASSPPTANTGELFF	TRBJ2-2	.	TRBV5-1	.
TGTGCCAGCAACCCACAGGGGGCAGGGGAGACCCAGTACTTC	CASNPQGAGETQYF	TRBJ2-5	TRBD1	TRBV14	few
TGTGCCAGCAGCGAATCCGGGACAGGGACCAAAAACATTCAGTACTTC	CASSESGTGTKNIQYF	TRBJ2-4	TRBD1	TRBV9	.
TGTGCCAGCAGCGCGGGACAGCCTAATTCACCCCTCCACTTT	CASSAGQPNSPLHF	TRBJ1-6	TRBD1	TRBV7-8	.
TGTGCCAGCAGCTTGCTTGAAGCAGGGGCTTATGGCTACACCTTC	CASSLLEAGAYGYTF	TRBJ1-2	.	TRBV5-4	.
TGTGCCAGTAGTATCGGGAGCAGGCAGCGCGGAGTGGGCAATCAGCCCCAGCATTTT	CASSIGSRQRGVGNQPQHF	TRBJ1-5	.	TRBV19	.
TGTGCCAGCAGCTTCCAACTAGCGGGGGCCACAGATACGCAGTATTTT	CASSFQLAGATDTQYF	TRBJ2-3	TRBD2	TRBV7-3	.
TGTGCCAGCTCACCACTCACACAGGGGTCCTATGGCTACACCTTC	CASSPLTQGSYGYTF	TRBJ1-2	TRBD1	TRBV18	.
TGTGCCAGCAGCCAAGTCGGGGGACTAGCGGAAAGCACAGATACGCAGTATTTT	CASSQVGGLAESTDTQYF	TRBJ2-3	TRBD2	TRBV3-1/TRBV3-2	many
TGTGCCAGTAGACCCTGGGGGGGCTCGAACGAGCAGTACTTC	CASRPWGGSNEQYF	TRBJ2-7	.	TRBV19	.
TGTGCCAGTAGCTATACCCAGGGGTACGAGCAGTACTTC	CASSYTQGYEQYF	TRBJ2-7	.	TRBV19	.
TGTGCCAGCAGCCCGGTCGGGGGAACCTACAATGAGCAGTTCTTC	CASSPVGGTYNEQFF	TRBJ2-1	.	TRBV7-9	.
TGTGCCAGCAGCGCCCCTGGCGAGACCCAGTACTTC	CASSAPGETQYF	TRBJ2-5	.	TRBV12-3/TRBV12-4	few
TGTGCCAGTAGTATAGATCCGTGGAGGGGCTACACCTTC	CASSIDPWRGYTF	TRBJ1-2	.	TRBV19	.
TGTGCCAGCAGTTTCCCGGGAAAATATGGCTACACCTTC	CASSFPGKYGYTF	TRBJ1-2	.	TRBV12-3/TRBV12-4	.
TGCAGCGGGGGGACAGGGGGTTTCGAGCAGTACTTC	CSGGTGGFEQYF	TRBJ2-7	TRBD1	TRBV29-1	.
TGTGCCAGCAGTGGGGGACAGGGAGTAAGGAGTGAGCAGTTCTTC	CASSGGQGVRSEQFF	TRBJ2-1	TRBD1	TRBV28	.